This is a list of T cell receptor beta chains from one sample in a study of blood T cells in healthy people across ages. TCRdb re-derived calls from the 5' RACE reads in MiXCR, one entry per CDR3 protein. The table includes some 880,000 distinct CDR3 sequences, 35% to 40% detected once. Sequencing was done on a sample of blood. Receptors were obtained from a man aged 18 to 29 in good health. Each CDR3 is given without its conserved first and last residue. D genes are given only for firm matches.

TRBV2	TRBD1	ASSEEETGVYGYT
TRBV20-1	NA	SARADSVSNQPQH
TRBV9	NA	ASSAWDTTDTQY
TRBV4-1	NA	ASSQGGQTIAKNIQY
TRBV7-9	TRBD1	ASGQQGYANSPLH
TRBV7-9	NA	ASSVEGHATQY
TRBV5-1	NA	ASSLAQGSRETQY
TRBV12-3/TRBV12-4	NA	ASSFDGATYEQY
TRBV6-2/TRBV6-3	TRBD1	ASSSAFGQGATGANVLT
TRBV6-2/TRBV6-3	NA	ASAPGLAYEQY
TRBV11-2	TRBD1	ASSPGQGEGYT
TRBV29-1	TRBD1	SVGGTSTGASSYEQY
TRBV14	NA	ASSQDQIGIGKAF
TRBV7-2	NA	ASSGRTDQETQY
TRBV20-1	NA	SARAGQSRSALH
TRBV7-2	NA	ASSLGLSSYNEQF
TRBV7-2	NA	ASSLVEGFNEQF
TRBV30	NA	AWSVGGYGYT
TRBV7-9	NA	ASNLGGGALYNEQF
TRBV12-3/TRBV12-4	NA	ASSLSVSYNSPLH
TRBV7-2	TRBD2	ASSLSPSGGAYEQY
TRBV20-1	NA	SASDGDSAVYEQY
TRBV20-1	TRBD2	SARIEGLAGTDTQY